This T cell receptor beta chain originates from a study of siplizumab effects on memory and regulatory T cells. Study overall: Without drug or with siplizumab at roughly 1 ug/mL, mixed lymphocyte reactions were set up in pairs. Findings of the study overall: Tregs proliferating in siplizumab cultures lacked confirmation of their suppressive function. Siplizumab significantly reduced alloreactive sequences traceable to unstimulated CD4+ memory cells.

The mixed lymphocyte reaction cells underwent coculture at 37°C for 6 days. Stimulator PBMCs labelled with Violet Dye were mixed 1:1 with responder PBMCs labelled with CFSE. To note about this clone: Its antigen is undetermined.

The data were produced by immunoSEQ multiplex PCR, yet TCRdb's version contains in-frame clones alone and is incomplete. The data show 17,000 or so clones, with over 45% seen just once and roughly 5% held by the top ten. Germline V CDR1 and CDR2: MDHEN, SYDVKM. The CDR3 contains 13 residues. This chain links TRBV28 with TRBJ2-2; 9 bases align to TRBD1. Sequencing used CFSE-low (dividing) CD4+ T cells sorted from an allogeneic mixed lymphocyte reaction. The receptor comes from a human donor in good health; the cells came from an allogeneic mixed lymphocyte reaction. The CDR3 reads CALQGAYTGELFF. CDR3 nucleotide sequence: TGTGCTCTACAGGGGGCATACACCGGGGAGCTGTTTTTT.